The rows below give T cell receptor beta chains drawn from one sample of a study of Ad26.COV2.S vaccination and SARS-CoV-2 variants. Sequencing was performed with immunoSEQ multiplex PCR; in TCRdb, only in-frame clones are kept and a portion is missing. The table lists just over 350,000 clones, approximately 84% of them singletons. The sequences come from peripheral blood, collected in a trial of Ad26.COV2.S vaccine versus placebo. These receptors all come from a person between 18 and 60 years old who received the Ad26.COV2.S COVID-19 vaccine or a placebo. Both conserved end residues are part of each CDR3. Each record gives: V gene, CDR3 protein.

TRBV27 | CASTFSYTQYF
TRBV4-3 | CASSQDLLGYTQYF
TRBV10-3 | CAISESFAGSSYEQYF
TRBV2 | CASRTGFNTGELFF
TRBV6-5 | CASSYPTRGETQYF
TRBV5-4 | CASSLAWDTQYF
TRBV5-1 | CASSFLGGWTDTQYF
TRBV6-5 | CASRRNRNVLETQYF
TRBV5-5 | CASSPTVLEAFF
TRBV3-1/TRBV3-2 | CASSLSGGGAVLNEQFF
TRBV6-5 | CASSYGTSGRYEQYF
TRBV7-9 | CASRPDSNYGYTF
TRBV25-1 | CASSEGDRDSGELFF
TRBV19 | CASRGQGKDEQYF
TRBV19 | CASSIDLLVGQYNEKLFF
TRBV27 | CASPIQGGYTF
TRBV7-2 | CASSLKGAPDGYTF
TRBV11-3 | CASSLGPQRGVETQYF
TRBV27 | CASSLWSNEKLFF
TRBV5-4 | CASSLGPGMSQPQHF
TRBV7-2 | CASSRRSEAFF
TRBV21-1 | CASSKDRRTYEQYF
TRBV7-6 | CASSLVELAGLSSYNEQFF
TRBV18 | CASTGQGSYGYTF
TRBV4-3 | CASSQEAARRLATNEKLFF
TRBV5-1 | CASSHQGNNADTQYF
TRBV19 | CASRVLAGVGGANVLTF
TRBV7-9 | CASTRVPYEQYF
TRBV9 | CASSVGELNYGYTF
TRBV5-6 | CASSGDFTGELFF
TRBV6-1 | CASSSKGGEGSPLHF
TRBV19 | CASSLVTGYGYTF
TRBV3-1/TRBV3-2 | CASSQDRWDNSPLHF